This TCR beta chain was observed in a study of regulatory T cells in long-lasting Graves disease. Study at large: Under 3 months of antithyroid drugs had been taken by newly diagnosed Graves' patients.

Time point here: newly diagnosed GD, antithyroid drugs for less than 3 months. Making the TCR library involved RNA that had been extracted from PBMCs. Arm-PCR of CDR3 regions and iRepertoire HTBI primers were used to build TCR beta libraries. A single record per CDR3 protein comes from TCRdb applying MiXCR to the multiplex PCR reads. Of some 410,000 distinct CDR3 sequences listed, 16% are singletons. This clonotype was seen many times. These data are also associated with another study on T cells in Graves' hyperthyroidism and ophthalmopathy.

This clonotype originated in a young woman with Graves disease. Here the sequenced sample was peripheral blood mononuclear cells (PBMCs), taken at new diagnosis, from a patient treated with antithyroid drugs.

The CDR3 DNA is TGTGCCTGGGGACGTGGGACCGGGGAGCTGTTTTTT. Translating it yields CAWGRGTGELFF. The rearrangement joins TRBV30 to TRBJ2-2; D remains ambiguous. Trimming shortened V by 5 bases and J by 5 bases, and 9 bases separated the two germline ends. Per germline, CDR1 GTSNPN and CDR2 SVGIG (reference sequence). The CDR3 length is 12 residues. Full variable domain (rest looked up from reference TRBV30 and TRBJ2-2): SQTIHQWPATLVQPVGSPLSLECTVEGTSNPNLYWYRQAAGRGLQLLFYSVGIGQISSEVPQNLSASRPQDRQFILSSKKLLLSDSGFYLCAWGRGTGELFFGEGSRLTVL.